The entry that follows covers one T cell receptor beta chain sequence. This clonotype was observed a handful of times. No antigen is known for it. Nothing much larger sits one base from this clone, and base qualities are not available. This specimen's time point label, per the study, means: newly diagnosed GD, antithyroid drugs for less than 3 months. For both TCR sequencing and RNA sequencing, RNA was extracted from PBMCs using TRIzol. Graves' disease was diagnosed according to American Thyroid Association guidelines. Recruitment of patients was carried out at an endocrinology department in Xi'an, China. Each patient gave approximately 10 milliliters of peripheral blood, collected in an EDTA anticoagulant tube. Ficoll Paque Plus density gradient separation was used to isolate PBMCs, and no additional T cell sorting was done. An Agilent 2100 Bioanalyzer and agarose gel were used to check RNA quality, and a NanoDrop 2000 was used to measure RNA concentration.

These data are taken from a study of regulatory T cells in long-lasting Graves disease (dated by TCRdb to the early 2020s). Some background on the complete study: Newly diagnosed Graves' disease patients had taken antithyroid drugs for less than 3 months. A total of about 35 samples underwent TCR sequencing: around 13 from persistent and approximately 20 from newly diagnosed Graves' disease patients. The study was registered as a clinical trial and conducted in China. Persistent Graves' disease patients were compared with newly diagnosed Graves' disease patients by peripheral blood TCR sequencing and RNA sequencing.

The investigation overall reported the following: Peripheral blood alone was examined, since thyroid tissue, which constituted the primary lesion, could not be accessed. Preferential use of TRBV28, TRBJ1-2 and TRBJ2-5 was observed in persistent disease, whereas TRBV20-1 and TRBJ2-1 were favored in newly diagnosed disease. Persistent patients shared more public clonotypes among themselves (around 3,000) than newly diagnosed patients did (about 900). Sequencing and analysis were limited to the TCR beta chain. The small sample size was acknowledged by the authors as a limitation that may reduce accuracy. Compared with newly diagnosed patients, patients with persistent Graves' disease had lower TCR Shannon entropy and fewer highly expanded clones, which suggests clonal expansion.

The library was made by multiplex PCR. Sequenced on an Illumina HiSeq 4000. CDR3 regions were amplified by Arm-PCR with iRepertoire HTBI primers to construct TCR beta libraries. Gel purification was performed on PCR products prior to sequencing. The source study handled its data this way. A total of fewer than 70 TRBV and under 15 TRBJ segments were identified across samples and were used for gene usage analysis of CDR3 amino acid clonotypes. Filtered high-quality paired reads were merged into contigs using COPE and FqMerger. Contigs were aligned with BLAST to IMGT TRBV, TRBD and TRBJ reference genes, and CDR3 was defined per IMGT. Highly expanded clones were defined as clonotypes with a frequency above 0.1%. Shannon entropy served as the measure of repertoire diversity, while the Gini coefficient captured V-J evenness. A clonotype was considered public if more than one individual shared it. The public sequencing data were trimmed at Q25 with fastp and processed into clonotypes with MiXCR by TCRdb, which kept only in-frame beta chains. Each entry is one CDR3 protein sequence, shown with its most common DNA and genes. These V and J calls rely on TCRdb rather than the paper's analysis. This sample has 550,000 to 700,000 distinct CDR3 sequences in its table, and roughly 16% of those were observed once. The top ten hold about 12% of the sample.

Looking up the germline V gene yields CDR1 SGHTA and CDR2 FQGNSA. V is reduced by 1 base and J by 2 bases, leaving a spacing of 6 bases between them. The CDR3 contains 14 residues, cysteine and phenylalanine counted. Only the CDR3 DNA is retained, 42 bases long and in frame from the first base. These data were likewise used in another study, on T cells in Graves' hyperthyroidism and ophthalmopathy. The second paper states: Graves' hyperthyroidism was defined as stable when no progression to ophthalmopathy occurred over 18 months of follow-up. Hyperthyroidism patients were newly diagnosed, with disease duration under 2 months, and aged 18 to 65 years. The study excluded patients with uncontrolled infections, other autoimmune diseases, pregnancy or lactation. Diagnoses relied on clinical symptoms, serum thyroxine and TRAb, thyroid ultrasound and orbital computed tomography. The TCR CDR3 was subjected to a first round of RT-PCR using the HTBI primer set and the Qiagen OneStep RT-PCR kit. Most expanded thyroid clonotypes (frequency above 0.001) were also detected in blood, a finding suggesting that blood repertoires may reflect thyroid immune responses. A model built on a 13 V-J signature distinguished ophthalmopathy from stable hyperthyroidism, reaching about 88% sensitivity and about 81% specificity in cross-validation and 80%/75% in testing. In validation, the model predicted progression to ophthalmopathy with around 71% sensitivity and approximately 74% specificity, a median of around 6.6 months before onset. TCR V-J signatures able to tell the groups apart were searched for in a discovery cohort of around 95 patients, of whom 40 to 45 had Graves' ophthalmopathy and more than 55 had stable Graves' hyperthyroidism. An independent validation cohort of fewer than 20 hyperthyroidism patients and 17 patients who later progressed to ophthalmopathy tested prospective prediction of ophthalmopathy. For training and testing, the 80 to 100 patients in the discovery cohort were randomly divided in a 7:3 ratio. Thyroid tissue and blood T-cell repertoires from six Graves' hyperthyroidism patients were also compared in the study. After sampling, hyperthyroidism patients received methimazole starting at 30 mg daily, and ophthalmopathy patients received high-dose intravenous methylprednisolone. A second multiplex PCR round built the libraries, followed by size selection and purification. Paired-end sequencing of the libraries was performed with 100 bp reads on an Illumina HiSeq2000. Raw data were processed with SOAPnuke, discarding reads with adapters, uncalled bases, mean Phred below 15, or no exact constant-primer or identifier match. COPE v1.2.5 was used to merge the high-quality paired reads, and each unique nucleotide sequence was defined as a clonotype. MiTCR v1.1 was used to align the clonotypes against IMGT TRBV, TRBD and TRBJ reference segments. The analysis included only V-J combinations with a frequency above 0.0001, which together covered around 99% of the repertoires. A TCS score was defined as the ratio between F50 (clonal expansion) and ExV (chaos), using BLOSUM62-based TCRdist between CDR3 peptides within each V-J. Welch's t-statistics and random forest reduced fewer than 600 V-J features to roughly 13, which were used in a naive Bayes classifier (R e1071). Sample size was not statistically predetermined, and investigators were not blinded to group allocation. The paper describes TCR Vbeta CDR3 sequencing of 120 to 150 peripheral blood samples, made up of roughly 40 ophthalmopathy patients, more than 70 hyperthyroidism patients and 17 progressor patients.

This receptor was obtained from a man between 18 and 35 years old with Graves disease. Donor details come from another sample of the same person, matched by shared clones. This sample comprised peripheral blood mononuclear cells (PBMCs), obtained at new diagnosis, from a patient treated with antithyroid drugs. The rearrangement combines TRBV7-2 with TRBJ1-5, with no D gene named confidently. DNA sequence: TGTGCCAGCAGCTTAGATGCAGGCAATCAGCCCCAGCATTTT. Translated, it gives CASSLDAGNQPQHF.